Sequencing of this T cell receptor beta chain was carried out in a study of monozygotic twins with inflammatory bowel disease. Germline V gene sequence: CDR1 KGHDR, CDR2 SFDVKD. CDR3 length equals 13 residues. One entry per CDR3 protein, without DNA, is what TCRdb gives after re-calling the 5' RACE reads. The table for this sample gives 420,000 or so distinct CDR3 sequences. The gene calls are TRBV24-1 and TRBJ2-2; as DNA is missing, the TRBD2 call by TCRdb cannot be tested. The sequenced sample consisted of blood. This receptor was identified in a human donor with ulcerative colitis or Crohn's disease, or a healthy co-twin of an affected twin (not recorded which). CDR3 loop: CATSALRTGELFF.